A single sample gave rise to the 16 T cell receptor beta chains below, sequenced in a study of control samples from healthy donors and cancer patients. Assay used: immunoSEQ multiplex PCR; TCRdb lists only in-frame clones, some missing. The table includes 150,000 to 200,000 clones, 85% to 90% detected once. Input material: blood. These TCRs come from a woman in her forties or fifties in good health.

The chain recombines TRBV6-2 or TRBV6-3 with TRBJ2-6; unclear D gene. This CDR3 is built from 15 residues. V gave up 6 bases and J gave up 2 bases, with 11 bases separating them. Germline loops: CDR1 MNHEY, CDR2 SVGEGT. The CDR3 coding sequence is TGTGCCAGCAGCCGGGCCGTCCCTGGGGCCAACGTCCTGACTTTC. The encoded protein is CASSRAVPGANVLTF.

The CDR3 DNA sequence: TGCGCCAGCAGCCAAGAAGAGGCTAGCGGGGGGTCCCCGATTCGAAATACGCAGTATTTT. It is translated as CASSQEEASGGSPIRNTQYF. The rearrangement joins TRBV4-1 to TRBJ2-3; 11 nucleotides align to TRBD2. CDR3 length: 20 residues. CDR1 is MGHRA and CDR2 is YSYEKL in the germline V gene. V trimming: 0 bases; J trimming: 7 bases; junction bases outside the gene matches: 18.

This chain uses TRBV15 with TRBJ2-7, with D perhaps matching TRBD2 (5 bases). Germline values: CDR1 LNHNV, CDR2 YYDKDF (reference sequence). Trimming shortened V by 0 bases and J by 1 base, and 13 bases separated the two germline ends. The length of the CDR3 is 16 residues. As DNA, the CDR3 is TGTGCCACCAGCAGAGATTTAAGCGGACGGTCCTACGAGCAGTACTTC. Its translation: CATSRDLSGRSYEQYF.

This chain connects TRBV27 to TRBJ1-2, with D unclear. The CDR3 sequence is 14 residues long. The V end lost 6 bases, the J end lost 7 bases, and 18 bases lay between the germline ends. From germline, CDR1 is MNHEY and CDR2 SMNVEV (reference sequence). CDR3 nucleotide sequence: TGTGCCAGCAGCGTGGGTTCCTTCTGGGGTGGCTACACCTTC. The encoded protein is CASSVGSFWGGYTF.

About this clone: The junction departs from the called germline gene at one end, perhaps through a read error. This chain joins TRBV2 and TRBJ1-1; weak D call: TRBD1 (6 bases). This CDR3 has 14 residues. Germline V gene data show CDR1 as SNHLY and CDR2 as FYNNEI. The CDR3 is CASREDRPWAEAFF. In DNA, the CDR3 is TGTGCCAGCAGGGAAGACAGGCCGTGGGCTGAAGCTTTCTTT.

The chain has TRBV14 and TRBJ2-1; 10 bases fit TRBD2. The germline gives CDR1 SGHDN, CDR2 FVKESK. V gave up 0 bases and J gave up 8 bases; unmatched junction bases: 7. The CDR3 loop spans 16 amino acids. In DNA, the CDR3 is TGTGCCAGCAGCCAAGATCCAGCGGGGGGGCGGGATGAGCAGTTCTTC. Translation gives CASSQDPAGGRDEQFF. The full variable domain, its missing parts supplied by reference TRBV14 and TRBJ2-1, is EAGVTQFPSHSVIEKGQTVTLRCDPISGHDNLYWYRRVMGKEIKFLLHFVKESKQDESGMPNNRFLAERTGGTYSTLKVQPAELEDSGVYFCASSQDPAGGRDEQFFGPGTRLTVL.

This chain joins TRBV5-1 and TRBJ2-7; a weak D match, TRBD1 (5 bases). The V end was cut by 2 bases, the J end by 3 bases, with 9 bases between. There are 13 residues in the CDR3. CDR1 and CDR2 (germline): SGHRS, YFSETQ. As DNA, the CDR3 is TGCGCCAGCAGCTTAGGGGCCTACTACGAGCAGTACTTC. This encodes CASSLGAYYEQYF.

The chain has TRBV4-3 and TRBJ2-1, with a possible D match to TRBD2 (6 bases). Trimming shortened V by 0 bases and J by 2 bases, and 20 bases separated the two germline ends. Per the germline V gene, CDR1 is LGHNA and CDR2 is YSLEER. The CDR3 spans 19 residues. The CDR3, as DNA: TGCGCCAGCAGCCAAGATCACCCCTTAGGTAGCGGAGCCTACAATGAGCAGTTCTTC. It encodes CASSQDHPLGSGAYNEQFF.

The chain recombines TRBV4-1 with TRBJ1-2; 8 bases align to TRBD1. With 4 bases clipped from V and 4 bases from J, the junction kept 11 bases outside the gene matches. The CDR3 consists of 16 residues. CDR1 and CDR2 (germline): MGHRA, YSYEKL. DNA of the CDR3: TGCGCCAGCAGCCCTCCTTCCTCAGGGGGCCTCTATGGCTACACCTTC. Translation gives CASSPPSSGGLYGYTF.

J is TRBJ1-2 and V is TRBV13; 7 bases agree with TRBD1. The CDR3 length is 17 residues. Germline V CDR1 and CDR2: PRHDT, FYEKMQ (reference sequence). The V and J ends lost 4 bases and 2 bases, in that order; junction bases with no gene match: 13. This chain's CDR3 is CASSSDSPWDSNYGYTF. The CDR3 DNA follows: TGTGCCAGCAGCTCAGATAGCCCATGGGACAGCAACTATGGCTACACCTTC.

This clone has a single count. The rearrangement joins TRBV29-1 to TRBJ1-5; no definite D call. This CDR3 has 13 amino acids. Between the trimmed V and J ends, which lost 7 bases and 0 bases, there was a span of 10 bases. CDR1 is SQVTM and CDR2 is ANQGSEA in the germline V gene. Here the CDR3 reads CSATSGSNQPQHF. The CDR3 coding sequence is TGCAGCGCTACCTCAGGTAGCAATCAGCCCCAGCATTTT.

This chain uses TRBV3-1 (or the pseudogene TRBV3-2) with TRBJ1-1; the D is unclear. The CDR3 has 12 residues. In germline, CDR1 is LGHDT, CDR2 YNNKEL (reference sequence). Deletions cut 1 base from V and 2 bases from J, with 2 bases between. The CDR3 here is CASSQANTEAFF. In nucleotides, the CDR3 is TGTGCCAGCAGCCAAGCCAACACTGAAGCTTTCTTT.

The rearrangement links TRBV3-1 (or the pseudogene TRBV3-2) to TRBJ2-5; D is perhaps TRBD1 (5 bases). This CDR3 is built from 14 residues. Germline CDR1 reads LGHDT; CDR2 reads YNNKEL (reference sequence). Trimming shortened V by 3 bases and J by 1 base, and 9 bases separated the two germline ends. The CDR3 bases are TGTGCCAGCAGCCACCGACAGCTCCAAGAGACCCAGTACTTC. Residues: CASSHRQLQETQYF.

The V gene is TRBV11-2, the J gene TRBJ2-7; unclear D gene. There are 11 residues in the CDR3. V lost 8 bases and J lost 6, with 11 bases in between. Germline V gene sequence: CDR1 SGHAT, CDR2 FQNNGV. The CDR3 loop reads CASAGPSEQYF. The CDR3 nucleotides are TGTGCCAGCGCAGGCCCCTCCGAGCAGTACTTC. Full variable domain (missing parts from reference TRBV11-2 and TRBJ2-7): EAGVAQSPRYKIIEKRQSVAFWCNPISGHATLYWYQQILGQGPKLLIQFQNNGVVDDSQLPKDRFSAERLKGVDSTLKIQPAKLEDSAVYLCASAGPSEQYFGPGTRLTVT.

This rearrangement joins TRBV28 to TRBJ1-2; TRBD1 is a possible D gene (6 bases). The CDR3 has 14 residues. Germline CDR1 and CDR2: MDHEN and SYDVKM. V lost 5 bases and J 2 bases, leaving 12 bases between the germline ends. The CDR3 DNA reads TGTGCCAGCAGTCCTACAGGGCCGAACTATGGCTACACCTTC. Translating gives CASSPTGPNYGYTF.

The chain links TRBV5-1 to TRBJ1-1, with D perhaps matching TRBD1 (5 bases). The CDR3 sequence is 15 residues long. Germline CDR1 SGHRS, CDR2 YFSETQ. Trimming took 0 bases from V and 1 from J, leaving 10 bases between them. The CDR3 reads CASSLGGTKNTEAFF. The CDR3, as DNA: TGCGCCAGCAGCTTGGGGGGGACGAAGAACACTGAAGCTTTCTTT.